Listed here are 25 T cell receptor beta chains from one sample, sequenced in a study of T cell changes during pregnancy in multiple sclerosis. Generated by immunoSEQ multiplex PCR, the TCRdb table keeps only in-frame clones and is missing some. Of just over 30,000 clones listed, over 75% are singletons. Sequencing used CD8+ T cells from peripheral blood mononuclear cells, obtained in the second trimester of pregnancy. The source is a female donor with multiple sclerosis, enrolled in a pregnancy study.

V gene TRBV27 combines with J gene TRBJ2-3; 9 nucleotides match TRBD1. This CDR3 has 15 amino acids. From germline, CDR1 is MNHEY and CDR2 SMNVEV (reference sequence). V was pared by 8 bases and J by 2 bases, with 8 bases of the junction left unmatched. CDR3 bases: TGTGCCAGCGGGTCCGGGACAGGGCACACAGATACGCAGTATTTT. It codes for CASGSGTGHTDTQYF.

The V gene is TRBV27, the J gene TRBJ1-2; possible D gene TRBD1, 6 bases. The CDR3 runs to 16 residues. Per germline, CDR1 MNHEY and CDR2 SMNVEV (reference sequence). The V end lost 5 bases, the J end lost 1 base, and 17 bases lay between the germline ends. CDR3 amino acids: CASSLRGTTLNYGYTF. In DNA, the CDR3 is TGTGCCAGCAGTCTCAGAGGGACAACCCTTAACTATGGCTACACCTTC.

This clone was recorded once. The rearrangement uses TRBV7-3 and TRBJ2-5, with 7 nucleotides matching TRBD2. This CDR3 has 13 residues. Germline V gives CDR1 SGHTA, CDR2 FQGTGA. V lost 6 bases, J lost 3 bases, and 4 bases stayed unmatched. Written as DNA, the CDR3 is TGTGCCAGCAGGAGCGCGGGGGAAGAGACCCAGTACTTC. The encoded protein is CASRSAGEETQYF.

The chain's CDR3 is CASSMNRATDYGYTF. For the CDR3, the DNA is TGTGCCAGTAGTATGAACAGGGCAACGGACTATGGCTACACCTTC. This chain links TRBV19 with TRBJ1-2; the D gene is possibly TRBD1 (6 bases). CDR3 size: 15 residues. The germline gives CDR1 LNHDA, CDR2 SQIVND (reference sequence). V lost 3 bases and J 3 bases, leaving 14 bases between the germline ends.

This chain connects TRBV4-3 to TRBJ1-1; D is unresolved. The V end was cut by 0 bases, the J end by 8 bases, with 19 bases between. CDR1 and CDR2 (germline): LGHNA, YSLEER. The CDR3 has 16 residues. The DNA for the CDR3 is TGCGCCAGCAGCCAAGATTGGCCCGGACTCCCCTACGAAGCTTTCTTT. Protein: CASSQDWPGLPYEAFF.

The V and J genes are TRBV5-4 and TRBJ2-2; 11 bases are shared with TRBD2. Germline V gene lookup returns CDR1 SGHNT and CDR2 YYREEE (reference sequence). V dropped 0 bases and J dropped 6; count of bases not matched to a gene: 4. The CDR3 loop spans 16 amino acids. The CDR3, as DNA: TGTGCCAGCAGCTTGGTAGCTAGCGGGAGGCCCGGGGAGCTGTTTTTT. This encodes CASSLVASGRPGELFF.

The rearrangement uses TRBV27 and TRBJ2-5; D call uncertain. The J call may be faulty, since TRBJ2-7 better matches the DNA end. In germline, CDR1 is MNHEY, CDR2 SMNVEV (reference sequence). The CDR3 extends over 15 amino acids. The CDR3 bases are TGTGCCAGCAGTTTTGGGCAGTCAACATCCTACGAGCAGTACTTC. Protein sequence: CASSFGQSTSYEQYF.

The gene calls are TRBV5-4 and TRBJ2-7; D is unclear. This CDR3 comprises 16 residues. The germline V gene encodes CDR1 SGHNT and CDR2 YYREEE (reference sequence). Between the trimmed V and J ends, which lost 0 bases and 1 base, there was a span of 14 bases. The CDR3 loop is CASSLDPLGSSYEQYF. Here the CDR3 DNA reads TGTGCCAGCAGCTTGGACCCTCTTGGCAGTTCCTACGAGCAGTACTTC.

V gene TRBV4-3 combines with J gene TRBJ2-1, with 11 bases aligning to TRBD2. The germline gives CDR1 LGHNA, CDR2 YSLEER. Germline trimming cut 0 bases from V and 3 bases from J; bases unmatched to any gene: 7. This CDR3 is 18 amino acids long. The CDR3 DNA reads as TGCGCCAGCAGCCAAGATAGGACCGGGACTAGCGGCTACAATGAGCAGTTCTTC. This translates into CASSQDRTGTSGYNEQFF.

This clone was recorded once. This chain joins TRBV4-3 and TRBJ1-2; no reliable D call. The CDR3 has 15 amino acids. Per germline, CDR1 LGHNA and CDR2 YSLEER. The V and J ends lost 0 bases and 6 bases respectively, with 14 bases between them. The CDR3 sequence is CASSQDSRGSHGYTF. The CDR3 bases are TGCGCCAGCAGCCAAGATTCGCGGGGTTCCCATGGCTACACCTTC.

The chain links TRBV4-3 to TRBJ1-5; 9 bases fit TRBD1. After removal of 1 base from V and 6 bases from J, the junction contained 4 bases not matched to a gene. The CDR3 length is 15 residues. Germline values: CDR1 LGHNA, CDR2 YSLEER. CDR3 in amino acids: CASSQGTGEGQPQHF. The CDR3 coding sequence is TGCGCCAGCAGCCAAGGGACAGGGGAGGGTCAGCCCCAGCATTTT.

This chain uses TRBV13 with TRBJ2-7, with 12 bases aligning to TRBD2. The ends lost 6 bases at V and 5 bases at J; junction bases unmatched: 8. This CDR3 spans 15 amino acids. In germline, CDR1 is PRHDT, CDR2 FYEKMQ (reference sequence). The CDR3 sequence is CASSPTSGRSDEQYF. CDR3 nucleotide sequence: TGTGCCAGCAGTCCGACTAGCGGGAGATCCGACGAGCAGTACTTC. Based on the CDR3 plus reference TRBV13 and TRBJ2-7, the full variable domain is AAGVIQSPRHLIKEKRETATLKCYPIPRHDTVYWYQQGPGQDPQFLISFYEKMQSDKGSIPDRFSAQQFSDYHSELNMSSLELGDSALYFCASSPTSGRSDEQYFGPGTRLTVT.

The rearrangement links TRBV2 to TRBJ1-5; D remains unclear. The CDR3 totals 15 residues. The ends were cut back, 7 bases at V and 1 base at J, with 14 bases in the middle. The V gene's germline CDR1 is SNHLY and CDR2 FYNNEI. Written as DNA, the CDR3 is TGTGCCAGCAAAAGGGCTACGGGAAGCAATCAGCCCCAGCATTTT. Translating gives CASKRATGSNQPQHF.

This clone occurred once. The chain recombines TRBV10-1 with TRBJ1-4; 7 nucleotides agree with TRBD1. J lost 0 bases, V lost 11 bases, and 6 bases had no gene match. There are 14 residues in the CDR3. Germline-derived CDR1 and CDR2 are WNHNN and SYGVQD (reference sequence). The CDR3 DNA is TGCGCCCCGGGACAGAGCCCAACTAATGAAAAACTGTTTTTT. It encodes CAPGQSPTNEKLFF.

The chain couples TRBV7-9 to TRBJ2-7; 8 nucleotides align to TRBD2. Germline V gene sequence: CDR1 SEHNR, CDR2 FQNEAQ (reference sequence). The CDR3 has 17 residues. J gave up 3 bases and V 1 base, and 11 bases lay outside the gene matches. In nucleotides, the CDR3 is TGTGCCAGCAGCTTAGTCGGGAGGGCGGGAGAAGGCTACGAGCAGTACTTC. It encodes CASSLVGRAGEGYEQYF. The full variable domain, its missing parts supplied by reference TRBV7-9 and TRBJ2-7, is DTGVSQNPRHKITKRGQNVTFRCDPISEHNRLYWYRQTLGQGPEFLTYFQNEAQLEKSRLLSDRFSAERPKGSFSTLEIQRTEQGDSAMYLCASSLVGRAGEGYEQYFGPGTRLTVT.

The gene calls are TRBV6-4 and TRBJ2-1; 10 positions agree with TRBD1. The CDR3 is 15 residues long. The trim removed 4 bases at V and 5 bases at J, leaving 5 bases unmatched. Germline V lookup: CDR1 MRHNA, CDR2 SNTAGT. The CDR3 region has the DNA TGTGCCAGCAGTGTAATGGACAGGGGGGACAATGAGCAGTTCTTC. This sequence encodes CASSVMDRGDNEQFF.

This rearrangement joins TRBV28 to TRBJ2-2; 10 nucleotides agree with TRBD2. CDR3 length: 16 amino acids. V gave up 3 bases and J gave up 6 bases; unmatched junction bases: 7. Germline V CDR1 and CDR2: MDHEN, SYDVKM. CDR3 amino acids: CASSLGLAGASGELFF. DNA of the CDR3: TGTGCCAGCAGTTTGGGGCTAGCGGGAGCTTCCGGGGAGCTGTTTTTT.

This clone is large. The chain couples TRBV18 to TRBJ2-5; 7 bases map to TRBD1. The CDR3 runs to 17 residues. Germline lookup yields CDR1 KGHSH and CDR2 LQKENI. The V and J ends lost 3 bases and 2 bases, in that order; junction bases with no gene match: 12. The CDR3 DNA reads TGTGCCAGCTCACCCTTTTTAGGACAGGCGCCTCAAGAGACCCAGTACTTC. This gives the protein CASSPFLGQAPQETQYF.

This chain joins TRBV29-1 and TRBJ2-5; 8 nucleotides agree with TRBD2. CDR1 and CDR2 (germline): SQVTM, ANQGSEA. Trimming at V came to 4 bases and at J to 5 bases, leaving 12 bases not matched to a gene. CDR3 length: 15 residues. Written as DNA, the CDR3 is TGCAGCGTTGCGCGGCTGGAAGGCGGGAGGGAGACCCAGTACTTC. This gives the protein CSVARLEGGRETQYF.

The chain recombines TRBV7-2 with TRBJ1-3; 9 bases align to TRBD1. This CDR3 comprises 15 residues. Looked up from germline, CDR1 is SGHTA and CDR2 is FQGNSA. V was pared by 5 bases and J by 2 bases, with 4 bases of the junction left unmatched. Here the CDR3 reads CASSAGTGTGNTIYF. The CDR3 nucleotides are TGTGCCAGCAGCGCCGGGACAGGGACTGGAAACACCATATATTTT. Full variable domain (missing parts from reference TRBV7-2 and TRBJ1-3): GAGVSQSPSNKVTEKGKDVELRCDPISGHTALYWYRQSLGQGLEFLIYFQGNSAPDKSGLPSDRFSAERTGGSVSTLTIQRTQQEDSAVYLCASSAGTGTGNTIYFGEGSWLTVV.

This chain joins TRBV7-9 and TRBJ1-4, with TRBD1 identical over 12 bases. After removal of 5 bases from V and 4 bases from J, the junction contained 8 bases not matched to a gene. The CDR3 is 17 amino acids. Germline V gene lookup returns CDR1 SEHNR and CDR2 FQNEAQ (reference sequence). For the CDR3, the DNA is TGTGCCAGCAGCAGATCCGGGACAGGGGGCGTTAATGAAAAACTGTTTTTT. Translated: CASSRSGTGGVNEKLFF.

The chain employs TRBV4-1 and TRBJ2-3, with TRBD1 matching over 9 bases. Trimming cost V 0 bases and J 5 bases; bases outside gene matches: 9. Per germline, CDR1 MGHRA and CDR2 YSYEKL. The CDR3 runs 17 residues. CDR3 amino acids: CASSQELTGGRLDTQYF. The CDR3 DNA reads as TGCGCCAGCAGCCAAGAACTTACAGGGGGCCGTTTAGATACGCAGTATTTT.

The chain couples TRBV28 to TRBJ1-1, with D unresolved. V lost 3 bases and J 1 base, leaving 9 bases between the germline ends. Germline assignment: CDR1 MDHEN and CDR2 SYDVKM. This CDR3 contains 14 residues. CDR3 amino acids: CASSLRGANTEAFF. The CDR3 region has the DNA TGTGCCAGCAGTTTGAGAGGAGCGAACACTGAAGCTTTCTTT.

The V call is TRBV19, the J call TRBJ2-1; 9 bases are shared with TRBD2. Losses at the gene ends were 7 bases for V and 4 bases for J; bases not matched to a gene: 8. The CDR3 sequence is 15 residues long. Germline CDR1 is LNHDA and CDR2 is SQIVND (reference sequence). The CDR3: CASKVAGGPYNEQFF. The CDR3 region has the DNA TGTGCCAGTAAGGTGGCGGGGGGGCCTTACAATGAGCAGTTCTTC.

The rearrangement uses TRBV6-6 and TRBJ2-3; 10 bases are a match to TRBD2. The germline V gene has CDR1 MNHNY and CDR2 SVGAGI (reference sequence). CDR3 length equals 15 residues. Trimming cost V 7 bases and J 4 bases; bases outside gene matches: 8. The CDR3 DNA is TGTGCCAGCATGCCTCTAGCGGGAGTGGCAGATACGCAGTATTTT. Protein product: CASMPLAGVADTQYF.